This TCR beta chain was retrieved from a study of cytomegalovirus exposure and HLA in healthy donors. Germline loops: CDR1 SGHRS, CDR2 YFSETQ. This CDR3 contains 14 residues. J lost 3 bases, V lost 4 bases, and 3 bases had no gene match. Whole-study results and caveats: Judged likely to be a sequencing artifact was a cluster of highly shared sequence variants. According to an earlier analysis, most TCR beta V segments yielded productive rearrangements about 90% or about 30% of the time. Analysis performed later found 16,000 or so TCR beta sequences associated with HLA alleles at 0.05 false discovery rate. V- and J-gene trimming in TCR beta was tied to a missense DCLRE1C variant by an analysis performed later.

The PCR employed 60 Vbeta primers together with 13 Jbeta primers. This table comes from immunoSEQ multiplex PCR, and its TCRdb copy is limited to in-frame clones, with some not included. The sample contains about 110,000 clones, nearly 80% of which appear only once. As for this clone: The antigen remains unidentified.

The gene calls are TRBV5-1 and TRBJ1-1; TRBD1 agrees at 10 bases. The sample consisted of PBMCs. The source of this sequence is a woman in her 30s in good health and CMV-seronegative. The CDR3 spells CASSMGQGYTEAFF. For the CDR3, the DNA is TGCGCCAGCAGCATGGGACAGGGGTACACTGAAGCTTTCTTT.